This note documents a single TCR beta chain sequence. Per the original data handling: Amplification with reference gene primers provided the estimates of nucleated cell counts. Assay: immunoSEQ multiplex PCR; the TCRdb copy retains only in-frame clones and omits some. That table supplies the V and J calls and clone size; D and trimming were determined from the DNA. The sample consists of under 150,000 clones, 81% of them appearing once. This record comes from a study of blood T cell repertoires in COVID-19. Germline-derived CDR1 and CDR2 are LNHDA and SQIVND (reference sequence). The V end was cut by 7 bases, the J end by 6 bases, with 27 bases between. The length of the CDR3 is 17 residues.

The origin of this receptor is a middle-aged man with acute or convalescent COVID-19. Source material: peripheral blood. This rearrangement joins TRBV19 to TRBJ1-2; perhaps TRBD1 as D (6 bases). The CDR3 loop is CASTENGGRPGSNGYTF. CDR3 bases: TGTGCCAGTACGGAGAATGGGGGCAGGCCAGGTTCGAATGGCTACACCTTC.